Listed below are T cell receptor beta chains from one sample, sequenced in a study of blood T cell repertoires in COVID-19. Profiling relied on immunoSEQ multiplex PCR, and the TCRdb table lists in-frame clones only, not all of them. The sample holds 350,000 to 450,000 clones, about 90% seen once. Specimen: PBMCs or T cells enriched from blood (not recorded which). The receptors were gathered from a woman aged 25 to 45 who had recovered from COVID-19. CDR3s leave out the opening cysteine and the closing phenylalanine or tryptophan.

ASSQELSDEQY,TRBJ2-7,TRBV4-1
ASRSGTELYNEQF,TRBJ2-1,TRBV2
ASSVGAIADTQY,TRBJ2-3,TRBV9
ASSPKDRAHYEQY,TRBJ2-7,TRBV9
AWSVGLAGGILF,TRBJ2-1,TRBV30
ASSEGWGGPSTYEQY,TRBJ2-7,TRBV6-1
ASSDAQGKDTQY,TRBJ2-3,TRBV2
ASSFAGDPYNEQF,TRBJ2-1,TRBV7-9
ASSLAGTSFSYEQY,TRBJ2-7,TRBV5-1
ASSYASGQGFYEQY,TRBJ2-7,TRBV6-2/TRBV6-3
ASSHRRTSQETQY,TRBJ2-5,TRBV3-1/TRBV3-2
ASSIGLAEDTQY,TRBJ2-3,TRBV19
ASSLAGGNQPQH,TRBJ1-5,TRBV18
ASSQAAGDYGYT,TRBJ1-2,TRBV4-3